This T cell receptor (beta chain) came from a study of shared clonotypes between healthy human individuals. Study information: Each donor contributed plates that comprised three CD4 naive, three CD4 memory, two CD8 naive and one CD8 memory.

Every one of the donors was a Caucasian adult that lived in Nashville, Tennessee. The CD4+ fraction was divided into a CD45RA+ naive subset and a CD45RA-negative memory subset. Some clones are missing from TCRdb's copy, which holds only in-frame ones; the method was immunoSEQ multiplex PCR. In the table there are about 1.5 million clones, 98% of which are singletons. Whole-study results and caveats: Few donors restricted represented genetic and exposure-history diversity.

The CDR3 has 12 amino acids. Per the germline V gene, CDR1 is SGHRS and CDR2 is YFSETQ. The V gene lost 3 bases and the J gene lost 4 bases, with 7 bases spanning the gap. About this clone: What it recognizes is unknown.

Specimen: naive CD4+ T cells sorted from blood. Subset: CD45RA+ positively selected. This sequence originates from a man aged 25-40 years in good health. The rearrangement uses TRBV5-1 and TRBJ1-1; D ambiguous. The CDR3 protein is CASSSDRTEAFF. CDR3 bases: TGCGCCAGCAGCTCCGACCGCACTGAAGCTTTCTTT. Looking up the rest from reference TRBV5-1 and TRBJ1-1 gives the full variable domain: KAGVTQTPRYLIKTRGQQVTLSCSPISGHRSVSWYQQTPGQGLQFLFEYFSETQRNKGNFPGRFSGRQFSNSRSEMNVSTLELGDSALYLCASSSDRTEAFFGQGTRLTVV.